The 19 T cell receptor beta chains below come from one sample, sequenced in a study of shared clonotypes between healthy human individuals. Assay used: immunoSEQ multiplex PCR; TCRdb lists only in-frame clones, some missing. This table has about 680,000 clones, roughly 72% appearing once. Sequencing was performed on memory CD4+ T cells sorted from blood. Subset meaning: CD45RA-negative fraction. The source of these receptors is a woman under 40 in good health.

The chain links TRBV7-9 to TRBJ1-2; 10 nucleotides line up with TRBD1. J was trimmed by 6 bases and V by 5 bases; bases with no gene match: 3. The V gene's germline CDR1 is SEHNR and CDR2 FQNEAQ (reference sequence). CDR3 length equals 13 residues. The CDR3 nucleotides are TGTGCCAGCAGCCTCGGGACAGGGGATGGCTACACCTTC. Protein product: CASSLGTGDGYTF. Full variable domain (rest looked up from reference TRBV7-9 and TRBJ1-2): DTGVSQNPRHKITKRGQNVTFRCDPISEHNRLYWYRQTLGQGPEFLTYFQNEAQLEKSRLLSDRFSAERPKGSFSTLEIQRTEQGDSAMYLCASSLGTGDGYTFGSGTRLTVV.

The V and J genes are TRBV7-2 and TRBJ2-2, with D possibly being TRBD1 or TRBD2 (5 bases each). CDR3 length: 15 residues. V was pared by 6 bases and J by 2 bases, with 13 bases between. CDR1 and CDR2 (germline): SGHTA, FQGNSA. Written as DNA, the CDR3 is TGTGCCAGCAGAATACCGGGACCCAACACCGGGGAGCTGTTTTTT. Protein sequence: CASRIPGPNTGELFF.

This rearrangement joins TRBV29-1 to TRBJ2-5; 11 positions match TRBD2. Germline CDR1 reads SQVTM; CDR2 reads ANQGSEA. The CDR3 spans 14 residues. Germline trimming cut 5 bases from V and 5 bases from J; bases unmatched to any gene: 7. The CDR3 region is CSVCTSGSWETQYF. The CDR3 DNA reads as TGCAGCGTTTGCACTAGCGGGAGTTGGGAGACCCAGTACTTC.

V usage is TRBV7-2 and J usage is TRBJ2-3, with 14 bases matching TRBD2. The germline V gene has CDR1 SGHTA and CDR2 FQGNSA. The CDR3 totals 16 residues. Germline trimming cut 5 bases from V and 6 bases from J; bases unmatched to any gene: 7. As DNA, the CDR3 is TGTGCCAGCAGCGACGGACTAGCGGGAGGTGTCGATACGCAGTATTTT. This translates into CASSDGLAGGVDTQYF.

The CDR3 DNA reads TGCGCCAGCAGCGCCTTCCCGACGGGGGCCTACGAGCAGTACTTC. Protein sequence: CASSAFPTGAYEQYF. The chain links TRBV5-1 to TRBJ2-7; the D gene is possibly TRBD2 (6 bases). Germline assignment: CDR1 SGHRS and CDR2 YFSETQ. Trimming took off 4 bases at V and 2 bases at J, with 16 bases between the two ends. The CDR3 spans 15 residues.

This clone was counted a few times. This rearrangement joins TRBV15 to TRBJ2-7, with TRBD2 identical over 8 bases. The CDR3 totals 15 residues. Per the germline V gene, CDR1 is LNHNV and CDR2 is YYDKDF (reference sequence). V was clipped by 0 bases and J by 2 bases; unmatched bases: 3. This CDR3 reads CATSRDERGPYEQYF. Here the CDR3 DNA reads TGTGCCACCAGCAGAGATGAGCGGGGGCCCTACGAGCAGTACTTC.

The V call is TRBV6-1, the J call TRBJ1-2, with D unresolved. Trimming took off 2 bases at V and 0 bases at J, with 16 bases between the two ends. The CDR3 runs 17 residues. Per the germline V gene, CDR1 is MNHNS and CDR2 is SASEGT. CDR3 nucleotide sequence: TGTGCCAGCAGTGAAAACGGGTGGGAAGGGTCTAACTATGGCTACACCTTC. As protein: CASSENGWEGSNYGYTF.

The chain combines TRBV27 with TRBJ1-1; possible D gene TRBD1, 5 bases. The CDR3 loop spans 14 amino acids. V lost 4 bases and J lost 4, with 13 bases in between. Looked up from germline, CDR1 is MNHEY and CDR2 is SMNVEV (reference sequence). As DNA, the CDR3 is TGTGCCAGCAGTTGGGGACTGACTAGCACTGAAGCTTTCTTT. It translates to CASSWGLTSTEAFF.

A remark on this clone: Being one base from a much bigger clone, this may be a read error. This same CDR3 is encoded by further DNA sequences in the sample. The CDR3 nucleotides are TGTGCCAGCAGCTTGGGGGGGGACGAGACCCAGTACTTC. Its protein product is CASSLGGDETQYF. This rearrangement joins TRBV5-4 to TRBJ2-5, with D maybe TRBD2 (6 bases). V lost 0 bases and J 5 bases, leaving 8 bases between the germline ends. The CDR3 has 13 amino acids. Germline V gene sequence: CDR1 SGHNT, CDR2 YYREEE (reference sequence).

This clone was seen ten or more times. This CDR3 reads CASSLPVGISGKETQYF. CDR3 nucleotides: TGTGCCAGCAGCTTACCGGTTGGAATTAGCGGCAAAGAGACCCAGTACTTC. The chain uses TRBV7-8 and TRBJ2-5, with D perhaps TRBD2 (6 bases). V lost 2 bases and J 3 bases, leaving 19 bases between the germline ends. The CDR3 has 17 amino acids. Germline CDR1 is SGHVS and CDR2 is FQNEAQ.

Concerning this clone itself: A much larger clone differs from this one at a single base, so this may be a read error. The chain links TRBV25-1 to TRBJ2-7; D is unclear. The CDR3 runs to 12 residues. Germline CDR1 reads MGHDK; CDR2 reads SYGVNS. CDR3 DNA sequence: TGTGTCAGCTCGCGGCAGAGCTACGAGCAGTACTTC. Translated: CVSSRQSYEQYF.

This clone came up a few times. V and J are TRBV19 and TRBJ1-4; 8 positions match TRBD1. The CDR3 totals 13 residues. CDR1 and CDR2 (germline): LNHDA, SQIVND (reference sequence). The ends lost 9 bases at V and 8 bases at J; junction bases unmatched: 8. CDR3 in amino acids: CASKLQGDEKLFF. The DNA of the CDR3 is TGTGCCAGCAAACTACAGGGGGACGAAAAACTGTTTTTT.

The table lists this clone with a few counts. The V gene is TRBV28, the J gene TRBJ1-1; 8 bases are shared with TRBD1. Losses at the gene ends were 3 bases for V and 1 base for J; bases not matched to a gene: 10. Germline assignment: CDR1 MDHEN and CDR2 SYDVKM. The CDR3 spans 17 residues. CDR3 in DNA: TGTGCCAGCAGTTTTTCGGGACAGGCGGTCTGGAACACTGAAGCTTTCTTT. It encodes CASSFSGQAVWNTEAFF.

This rearrangement joins TRBV18 to TRBJ2-2; D not resolved. The CDR3 sequence is 14 residues long. CDR1 and CDR2 (germline): KGHSH, LQKENI. V lost 1 base and J lost 4, with 7 bases in between. The chain's CDR3 is CASSPQDFTGELFF. CDR3 DNA sequence: TGTGCCAGCTCACCACAAGATTTCACCGGGGAGCTGTTTTTT.

The chain couples TRBV5-5 to TRBJ2-5; D gene unclear. Trimming stripped 4 bases from V and 3 bases from J, with 22 bases between. CDR1 SGHKS and CDR2 YYEKEE come from the germline V gene (reference sequence). This CDR3 has 17 residues. The CDR3 sequence: CASSVKGILLGEETQYF. The CDR3 DNA follows: TGTGCCAGCAGCGTAAAAGGCATCCTCCTAGGAGAAGAGACCCAGTACTTC.

The rearrangement links TRBV5-1 to TRBJ1-2; TRBD1 might be the D (6 bases). The V and J ends lost 0 bases and 8 bases respectively, with 14 bases between them. Germline V gene data show CDR1 as SGHRS and CDR2 as YFSETQ. The CDR3 runs to 14 residues. The CDR3 loop is CASSLDVRGGGYTF. As DNA, the CDR3 is TGCGCCAGCAGCTTGGATGTCAGGGGAGGAGGCTACACCTTC.

The V and J genes are TRBV5-8 and TRBJ1-2, with 11 bases aligning to TRBD1. The CDR3 runs to 15 residues. Trimming removed 1 base from V and 4 bases from J; junction bases left unmatched: 3. The V gene's germline CDR1 is SGHTS and CDR2 YDEGEE. CDR3 coding DNA: TGTGCCAGCAGCTTGTGGACAGGGGGCGCCTATGGCTACACCTTC. This gives the protein CASSLWTGGAYGYTF.

The chain links TRBV6-6 to TRBJ2-5; the match to TRBD1 covers 10 bases. The germline CDR1 and CDR2 sequences are MNHNY and SVGAGI (reference sequence). The CDR3 spans 15 residues. Trimming at V came to 2 bases and at J to 5 bases, leaving 5 bases not matched to a gene. The CDR3 nucleotides are TGTGCCAGCAGTTACCCCGGGACAGGGGCTGAGACCCAGTACTTC. As protein: CASSYPGTGAETQYF.

This chain links TRBV27 with TRBJ2-7; D remains unclear. V gave up 2 bases and J gave up 0 bases, with 11 bases separating them. Germline V gene lookup returns CDR1 MNHEY and CDR2 SMNVEV (reference sequence). This CDR3 spans 15 amino acids. The CDR3 protein is CASSLRRTISYEQYF. Written as DNA, the CDR3 is TGTGCCAGCAGTTTAAGGCGTACTATCTCCTACGAGCAGTACTTC.